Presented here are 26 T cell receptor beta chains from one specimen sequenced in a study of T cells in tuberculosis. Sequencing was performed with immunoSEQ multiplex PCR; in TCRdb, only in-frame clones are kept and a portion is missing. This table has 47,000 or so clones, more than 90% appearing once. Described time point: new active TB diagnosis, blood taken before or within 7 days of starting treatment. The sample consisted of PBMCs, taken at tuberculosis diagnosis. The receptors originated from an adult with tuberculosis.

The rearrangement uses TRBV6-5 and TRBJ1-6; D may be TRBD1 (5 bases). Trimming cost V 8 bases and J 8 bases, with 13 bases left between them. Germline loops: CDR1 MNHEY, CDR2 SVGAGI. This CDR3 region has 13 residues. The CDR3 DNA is TGTGCCAGCGCCCGGGGGAGGGATTCACCCCTCCACTTT. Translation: CASARGRDSPLHF.

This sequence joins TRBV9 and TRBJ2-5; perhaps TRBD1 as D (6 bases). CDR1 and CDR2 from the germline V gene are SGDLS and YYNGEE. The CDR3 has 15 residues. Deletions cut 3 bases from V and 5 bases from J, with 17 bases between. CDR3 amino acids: CASSGEDSLGETQYF. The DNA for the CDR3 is TGTGCCAGCAGCGGAGAGGACAGTCTGGGGGAGACCCAGTACTTC.

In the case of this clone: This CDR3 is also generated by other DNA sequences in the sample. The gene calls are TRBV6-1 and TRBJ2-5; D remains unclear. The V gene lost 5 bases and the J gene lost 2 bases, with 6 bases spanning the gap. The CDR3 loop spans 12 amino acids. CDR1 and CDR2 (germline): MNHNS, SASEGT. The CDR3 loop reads CASSLQQETQYF. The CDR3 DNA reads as TGTGCCAGCAGTTTACAGCAAGAGACCCAGTACTTC.

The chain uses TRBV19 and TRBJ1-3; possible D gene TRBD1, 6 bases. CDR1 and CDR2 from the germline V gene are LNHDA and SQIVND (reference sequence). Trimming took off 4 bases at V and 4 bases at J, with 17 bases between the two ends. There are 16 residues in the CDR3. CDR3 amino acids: CASSTIYRVGGNTIYF. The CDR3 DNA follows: TGTGCCAGTAGTACGATTTACAGGGTCGGCGGAAACACCATATATTTT.

The CDR3 here is CASTTGWGGYTF. The CDR3 DNA reads TGTGCCAGCACGACAGGGTGGGGTGGCTACACCTTC. The chain links TRBV28 to TRBJ1-2, with 7 bases fitting TRBD1. CDR1 and CDR2 from the germline V gene are MDHEN and SYDVKM. Losses at the gene ends were 7 bases for V and 7 bases for J; bases not matched to a gene: 6. This CDR3 has 12 residues.

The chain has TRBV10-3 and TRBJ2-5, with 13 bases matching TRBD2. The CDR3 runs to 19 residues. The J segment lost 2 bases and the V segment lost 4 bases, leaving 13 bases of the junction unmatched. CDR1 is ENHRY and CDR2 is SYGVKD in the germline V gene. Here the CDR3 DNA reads TGTGCCATCAGTGCCACCGGGACTAGCGGGACAGGAAGGCAAGAGACCCAGTACTTC. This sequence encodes CAISATGTSGTGRQETQYF.

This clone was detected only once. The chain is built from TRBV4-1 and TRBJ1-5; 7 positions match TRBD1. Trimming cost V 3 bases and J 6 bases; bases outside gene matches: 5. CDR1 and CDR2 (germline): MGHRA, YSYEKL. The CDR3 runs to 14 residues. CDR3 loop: CASSQAGGTQPQHF. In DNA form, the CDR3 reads TGCGCCAGCAGCCAGGCAGGGGGGACTCAGCCCCAGCATTTT.

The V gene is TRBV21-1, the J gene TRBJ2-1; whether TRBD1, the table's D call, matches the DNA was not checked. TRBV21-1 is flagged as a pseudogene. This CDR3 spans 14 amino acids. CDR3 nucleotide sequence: TGTGCCAGCAGCTTCAAATTTGCCTACAATGAGCAGTTCTTC. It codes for CASSFKFAYNEQFF.

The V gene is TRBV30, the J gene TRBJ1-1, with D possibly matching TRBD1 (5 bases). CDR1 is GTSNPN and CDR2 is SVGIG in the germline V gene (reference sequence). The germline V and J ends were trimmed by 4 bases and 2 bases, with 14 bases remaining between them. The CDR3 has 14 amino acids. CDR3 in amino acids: CAWKVTGINTEAFF. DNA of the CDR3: TGTGCCTGGAAAGTAACAGGCATCAACACTGAAGCTTTCTTT.

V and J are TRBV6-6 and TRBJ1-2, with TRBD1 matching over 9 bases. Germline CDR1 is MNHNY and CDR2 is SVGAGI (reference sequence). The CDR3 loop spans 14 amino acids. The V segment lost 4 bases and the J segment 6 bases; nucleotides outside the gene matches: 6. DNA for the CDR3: TGTGCCAGCAGTTCCCGGGACAGGGAGGATGGCTACACCTTC. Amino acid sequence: CASSSRDREDGYTF.

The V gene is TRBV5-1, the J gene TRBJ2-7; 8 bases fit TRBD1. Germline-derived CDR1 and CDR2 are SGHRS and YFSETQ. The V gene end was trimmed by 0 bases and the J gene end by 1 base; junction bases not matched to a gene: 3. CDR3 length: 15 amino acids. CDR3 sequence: CASSLVRDRSYEQYF. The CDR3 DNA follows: TGCGCCAGCAGCTTGGTCCGGGACAGGTCCTACGAGCAGTACTTC.

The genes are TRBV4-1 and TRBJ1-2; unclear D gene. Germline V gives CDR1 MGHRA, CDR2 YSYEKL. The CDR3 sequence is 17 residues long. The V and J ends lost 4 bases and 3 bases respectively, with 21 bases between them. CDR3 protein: CASSPAGGSVFDYGYTF. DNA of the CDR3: TGCGCCAGCAGCCCCGCAGGAGGTTCGGTTTTTGACTATGGCTACACCTTC.

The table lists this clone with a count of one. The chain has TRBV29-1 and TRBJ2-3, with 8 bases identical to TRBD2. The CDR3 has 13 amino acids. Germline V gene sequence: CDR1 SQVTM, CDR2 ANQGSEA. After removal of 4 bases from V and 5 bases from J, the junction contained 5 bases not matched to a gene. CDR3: CSVASTSGDTQYF. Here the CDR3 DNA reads TGCAGCGTTGCTAGCACTAGCGGAGATACGCAGTATTTT.

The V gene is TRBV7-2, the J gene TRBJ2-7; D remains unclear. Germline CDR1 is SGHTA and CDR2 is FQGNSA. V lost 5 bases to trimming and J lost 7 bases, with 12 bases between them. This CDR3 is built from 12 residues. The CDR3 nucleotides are TGTGCCAGCAGCCCACCCTATGAGGAGCAGTACTTC. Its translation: CASSPPYEEQYF.

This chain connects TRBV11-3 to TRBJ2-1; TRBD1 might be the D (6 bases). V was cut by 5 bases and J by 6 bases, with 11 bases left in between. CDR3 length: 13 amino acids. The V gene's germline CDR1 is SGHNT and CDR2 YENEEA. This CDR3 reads CASSATGINEQFF. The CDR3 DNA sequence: TGTGCCAGCAGCGCTACAGGGATCAATGAGCAGTTCTTC.

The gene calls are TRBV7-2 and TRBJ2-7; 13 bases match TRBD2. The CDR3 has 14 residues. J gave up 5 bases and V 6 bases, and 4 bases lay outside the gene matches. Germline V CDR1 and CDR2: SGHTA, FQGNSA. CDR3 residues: CASRRTSGRNEQYF. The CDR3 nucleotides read TGTGCCAGCAGACGGACTAGCGGGAGAAACGAGCAGTACTTC.

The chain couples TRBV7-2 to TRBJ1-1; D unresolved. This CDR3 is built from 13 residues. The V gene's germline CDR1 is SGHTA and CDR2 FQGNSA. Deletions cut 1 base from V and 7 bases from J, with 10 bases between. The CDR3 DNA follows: TGTGCCAGCAGCTTAGAACTGCGAGGTGAAGCTTTCTTT. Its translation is CASSLELRGEAFF.

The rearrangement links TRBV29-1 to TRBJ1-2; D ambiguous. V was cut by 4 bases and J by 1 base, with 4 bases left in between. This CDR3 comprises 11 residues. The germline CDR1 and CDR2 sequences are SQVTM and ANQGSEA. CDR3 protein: CSVAGNYGYTF. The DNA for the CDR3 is TGCAGCGTTGCCGGTAACTATGGCTACACCTTC.

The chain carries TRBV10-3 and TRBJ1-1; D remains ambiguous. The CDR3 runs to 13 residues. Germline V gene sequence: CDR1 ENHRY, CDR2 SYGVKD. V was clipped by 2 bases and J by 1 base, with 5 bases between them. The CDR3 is CAISERGNTEAFF. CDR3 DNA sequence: TGTGCCATCAGTGAGCGGGGGAACACTGAAGCTTTCTTT.

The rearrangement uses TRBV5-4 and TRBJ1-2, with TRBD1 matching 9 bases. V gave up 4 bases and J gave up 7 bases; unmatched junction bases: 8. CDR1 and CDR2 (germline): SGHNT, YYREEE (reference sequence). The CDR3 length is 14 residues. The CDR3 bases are TGTGCCAGCAGCGGAGGACAGGGGAGAATTGGCTACACCTTC. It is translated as CASSGGQGRIGYTF.

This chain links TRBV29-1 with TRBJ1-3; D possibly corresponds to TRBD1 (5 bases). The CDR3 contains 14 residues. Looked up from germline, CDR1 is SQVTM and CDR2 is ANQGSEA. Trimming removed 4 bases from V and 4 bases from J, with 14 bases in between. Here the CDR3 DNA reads TGCAGCGTTGTCGGGGGGGTCAAAGGAAACACCATATATTTT. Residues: CSVVGGVKGNTIYF.

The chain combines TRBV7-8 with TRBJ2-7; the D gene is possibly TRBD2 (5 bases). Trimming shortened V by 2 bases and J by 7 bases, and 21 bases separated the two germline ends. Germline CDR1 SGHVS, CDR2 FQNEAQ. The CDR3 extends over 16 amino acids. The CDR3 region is CASSLMVWRAEAEQYF. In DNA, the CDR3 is TGTGCCAGCAGCTTAATGGTTTGGCGGGCCGAGGCAGAGCAGTACTTC.

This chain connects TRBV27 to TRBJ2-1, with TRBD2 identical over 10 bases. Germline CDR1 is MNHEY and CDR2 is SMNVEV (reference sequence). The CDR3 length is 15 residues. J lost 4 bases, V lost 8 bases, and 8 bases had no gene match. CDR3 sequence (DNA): TGTGCCAGCTCCCGGACTAGCGGAGCTTACAATGAGCAGTTCTTC. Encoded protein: CASSRTSGAYNEQFF.

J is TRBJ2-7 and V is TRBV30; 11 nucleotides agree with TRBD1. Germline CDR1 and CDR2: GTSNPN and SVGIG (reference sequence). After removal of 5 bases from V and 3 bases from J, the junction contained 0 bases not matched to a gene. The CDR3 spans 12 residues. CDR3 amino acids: CAWGTGGYEQYF. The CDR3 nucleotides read TGTGCCTGGGGGACAGGGGGCTACGAGCAGTACTTC.

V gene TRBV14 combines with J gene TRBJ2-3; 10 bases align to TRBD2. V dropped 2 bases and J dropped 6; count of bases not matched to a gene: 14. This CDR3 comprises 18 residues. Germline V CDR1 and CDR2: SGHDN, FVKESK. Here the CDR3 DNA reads TGTGCCAGCAGCCAAAACCCACTAGCGGGAAAGCACATTGATACGCAGTATTTT. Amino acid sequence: CASSQNPLAGKHIDTQYF.

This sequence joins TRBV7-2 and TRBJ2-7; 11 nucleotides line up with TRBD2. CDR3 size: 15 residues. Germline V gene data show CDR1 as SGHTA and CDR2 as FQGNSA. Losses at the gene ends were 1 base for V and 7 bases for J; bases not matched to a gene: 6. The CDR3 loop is CASSLERLAGNEQYF. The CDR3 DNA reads TGTGCCAGCAGCTTAGAGCGACTAGCGGGAAATGAGCAGTACTTC.